This TCR beta chain emerged from a study of cytomegalovirus exposure and HLA in healthy donors. Study observations and caveats: Researchers catalogued approximately 160 TCR beta chains as cytomegalovirus-associated.

After removal of 2 bases from V and 11 bases from J, the junction contained 12 bases not matched to a gene. This CDR3 contains 15 residues. Germline values: CDR1 SGHVS, CDR2 FQNEAQ. In this sample, this clone turned up a few times. Its target is not known. The PCR made use of 60 Vbeta and 13 Jbeta primers. Sequencing used immunoSEQ multiplex PCR; TCRdb keeps in-frame clones, though not all of them. Among some 110,000 clones listed, about 81% were seen once. The chain carries TRBV7-8 and TRBJ2-3, with TRBD2 matching 8 bases. The sample consisted of PBMCs. This TCR derives from a young man in good health and CMV-seronegative. The CDR3 here is CASSLSLAGSRKQYF. As DNA, the CDR3 is TGTGCCAGCAGCTTAAGTCTAGCGGGTAGTAGGAAGCAGTATTTT.